This TCR beta chain was identified during a study of T cell responses to AZD1222 COVID-19 vaccine. Trimming cost V 0 bases and J 3 bases, with 3 bases left between them. Germline V lookup: CDR1 SQVTM, CDR2 ANQGSEA. The length of the CDR3 is 12 residues. Libraries were prepared by immunoSEQ multiplex PCR; TCRdb keeps only in-frame clonotypes and omits some of them. Seen here are roughly 150,000 clones, 90% observed once, and the top ten hold less than 2%. This sample comprised peripheral blood, obtained on day 0 of AZD1222 vaccination. The chain recombines TRBV29-1 with TRBJ1-3; D unresolved. The source is an adult in good health. CDR3 amino acids: CSVEDFGNTIYF. CDR3 in DNA: TGCAGCGTTGAAGACTTTGGAAACACCATATATTTT.